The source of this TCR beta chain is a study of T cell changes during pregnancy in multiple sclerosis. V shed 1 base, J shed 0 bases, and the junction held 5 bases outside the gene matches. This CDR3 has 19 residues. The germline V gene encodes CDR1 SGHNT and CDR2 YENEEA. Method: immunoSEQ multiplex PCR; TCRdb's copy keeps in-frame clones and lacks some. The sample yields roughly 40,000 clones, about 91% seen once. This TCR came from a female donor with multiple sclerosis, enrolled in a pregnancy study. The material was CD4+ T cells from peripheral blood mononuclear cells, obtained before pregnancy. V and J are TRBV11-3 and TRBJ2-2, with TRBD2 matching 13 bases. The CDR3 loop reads CASSLARLAGGPNTGELFF. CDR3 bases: TGTGCCAGCAGCTTAGCCCGACTAGCGGGAGGCCCGAACACCGGGGAGCTGTTTTTT.